This T cell receptor beta chain came from a study of blood T cell repertoires in COVID-19. For the study at large: Acute and convalescent COVID-19 specimens originated in the United States, Italy and Spain. Sources were T cells, B-cell-depleted T cells, or PBMCs; the material itself was cDNA or gDNA.

As originally analysed: Reference gene primer amplification yielded estimated nucleated cell counts. The assay was immunoSEQ multiplex PCR, and TCRdb's table has in-frame clones only and misses some. That table is the source of V, J and clone size, and D and trimming were worked out from the DNA. The sample has 250,000 or so clones, roughly nine tenths seen once. Germline V CDR1 and CDR2: MNHNS, SASEGT. V lost 4 bases and J lost 5; bases outside the gene matches: 12. The CDR3 sequence is 17 residues long. The sequence was obtained from a woman in her thirties or forties who had recovered from COVID-19. V gene TRBV6-1 combines with J gene TRBJ1-4; 8 bases match TRBD1. Sequenced sample: peripheral blood. The CDR3 sequence: CASSGTGQAFLNEKLFF. DNA of the CDR3: TGTGCCAGCAGTGGGACGGGACAGGCCTTCCTCAATGAAAAACTGTTTTTT.